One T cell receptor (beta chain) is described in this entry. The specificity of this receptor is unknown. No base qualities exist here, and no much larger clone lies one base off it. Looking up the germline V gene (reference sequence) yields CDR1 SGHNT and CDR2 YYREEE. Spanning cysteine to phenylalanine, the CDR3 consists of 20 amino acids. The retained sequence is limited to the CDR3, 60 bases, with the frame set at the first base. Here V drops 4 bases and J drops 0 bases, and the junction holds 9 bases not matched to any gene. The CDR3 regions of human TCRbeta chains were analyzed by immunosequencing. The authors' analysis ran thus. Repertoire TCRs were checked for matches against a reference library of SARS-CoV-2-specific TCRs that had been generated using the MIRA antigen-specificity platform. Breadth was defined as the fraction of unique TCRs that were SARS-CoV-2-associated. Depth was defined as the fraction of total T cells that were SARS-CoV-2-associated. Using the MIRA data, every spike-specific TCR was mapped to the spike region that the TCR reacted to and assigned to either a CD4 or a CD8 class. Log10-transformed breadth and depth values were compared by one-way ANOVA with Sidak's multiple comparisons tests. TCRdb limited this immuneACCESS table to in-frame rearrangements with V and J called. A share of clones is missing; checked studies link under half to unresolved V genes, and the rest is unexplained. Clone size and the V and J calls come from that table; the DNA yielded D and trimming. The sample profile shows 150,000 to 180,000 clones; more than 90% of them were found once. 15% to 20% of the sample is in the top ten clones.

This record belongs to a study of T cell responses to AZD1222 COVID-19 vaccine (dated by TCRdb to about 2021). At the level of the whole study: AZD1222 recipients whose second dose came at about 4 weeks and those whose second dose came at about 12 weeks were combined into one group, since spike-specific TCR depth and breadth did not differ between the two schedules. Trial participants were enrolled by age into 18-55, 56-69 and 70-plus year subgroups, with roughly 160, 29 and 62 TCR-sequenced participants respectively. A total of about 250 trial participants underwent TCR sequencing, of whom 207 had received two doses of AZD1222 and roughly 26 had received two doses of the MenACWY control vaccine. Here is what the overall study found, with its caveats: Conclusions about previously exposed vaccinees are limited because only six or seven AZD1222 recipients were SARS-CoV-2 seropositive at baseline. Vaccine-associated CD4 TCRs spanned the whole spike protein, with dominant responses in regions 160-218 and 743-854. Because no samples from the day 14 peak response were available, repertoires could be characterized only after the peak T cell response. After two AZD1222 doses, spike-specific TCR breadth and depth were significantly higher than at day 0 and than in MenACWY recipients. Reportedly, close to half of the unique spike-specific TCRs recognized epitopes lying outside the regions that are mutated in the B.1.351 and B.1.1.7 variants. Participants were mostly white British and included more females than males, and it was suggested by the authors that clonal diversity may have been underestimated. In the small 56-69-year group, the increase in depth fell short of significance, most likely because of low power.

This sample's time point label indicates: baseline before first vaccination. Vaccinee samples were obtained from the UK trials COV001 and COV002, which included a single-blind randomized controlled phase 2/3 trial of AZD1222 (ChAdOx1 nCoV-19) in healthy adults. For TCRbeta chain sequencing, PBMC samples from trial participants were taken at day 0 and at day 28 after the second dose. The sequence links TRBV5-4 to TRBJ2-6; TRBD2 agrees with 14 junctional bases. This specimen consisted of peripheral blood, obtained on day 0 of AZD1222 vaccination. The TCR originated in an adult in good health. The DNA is TGTGCCAGCAGCGGATGGACTAGCGGGGGGCCGGTCTCTGGGGCCAACGTCCTGACTTTC. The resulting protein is CASSGWTSGGPVSGANVLTF.